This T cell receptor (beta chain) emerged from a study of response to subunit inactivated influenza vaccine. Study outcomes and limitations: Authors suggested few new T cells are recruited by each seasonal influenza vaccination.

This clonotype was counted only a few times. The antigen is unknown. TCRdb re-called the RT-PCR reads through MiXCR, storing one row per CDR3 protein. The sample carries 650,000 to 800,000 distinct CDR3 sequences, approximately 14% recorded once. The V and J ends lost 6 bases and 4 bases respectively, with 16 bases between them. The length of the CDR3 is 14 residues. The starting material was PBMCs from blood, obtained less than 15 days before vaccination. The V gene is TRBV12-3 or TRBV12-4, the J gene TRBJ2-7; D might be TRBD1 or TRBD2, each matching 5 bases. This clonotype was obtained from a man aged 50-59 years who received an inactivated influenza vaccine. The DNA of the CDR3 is TGTGCCAGCAGCCATTCCGGGACCTTTTACGAGCAGTACTTC. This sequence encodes CASSHSGTFYEQYF.